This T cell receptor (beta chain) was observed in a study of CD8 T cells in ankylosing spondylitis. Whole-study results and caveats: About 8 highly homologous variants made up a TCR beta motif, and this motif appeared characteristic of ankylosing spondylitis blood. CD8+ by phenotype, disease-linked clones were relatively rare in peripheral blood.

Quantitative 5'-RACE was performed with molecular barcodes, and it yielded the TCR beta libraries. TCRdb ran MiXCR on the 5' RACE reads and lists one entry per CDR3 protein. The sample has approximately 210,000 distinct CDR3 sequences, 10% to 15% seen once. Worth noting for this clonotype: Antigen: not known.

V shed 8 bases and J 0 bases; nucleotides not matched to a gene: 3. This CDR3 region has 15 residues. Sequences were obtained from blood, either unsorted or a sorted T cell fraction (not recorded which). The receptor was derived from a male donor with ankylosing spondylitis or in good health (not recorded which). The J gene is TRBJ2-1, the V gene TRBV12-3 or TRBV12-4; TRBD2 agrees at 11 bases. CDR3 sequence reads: CASYGTSGSYNEQFF. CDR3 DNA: TGTGCCAGCTACGGGACTAGCGGCTCCTACAATGAGCAGTTCTTC.